This TCR beta chain was found in a study of shared clonotypes between healthy human individuals (dated by TCRdb to 2020 to 2022). With respect to the entire study: A couple of women and three men aged 18 to 49 years were included in the cohort. For each donor, three plates each were used for CD4 naive and CD4 memory, two plates were used for CD8 naive, and one plate was used for CD8 memory. Blood TCR repertoires of a handful of healthy adults were deeply sequenced to estimate repertoire size and the extent of clonotype sharing between individuals. To increase sequencing depth and limit assay-specific biases, different laboratories used diverse techniques to prepare libraries and sequence TCR repertoires. Between about 0.8 and 8.9 billion PBMCs per donor were obtained by leukapheresis.

TCR CDR3 regions were amplified from genomic DNA by multiplex PCR using the deep immunoSEQ assay. Extracted genomic DNA from each cell subset was distributed evenly across all wells of several immunoSEQ 96-well plates, and each plate was treated as a replicate. For sorted subsets, each replicate PCR was loaded with approximately 0.2 ug genomic DNA, equivalent to approximately 27,000 T cell genomes. Purified libraries were measured with a Qubit 3.0 fluorometer, size-checked on a Bioanalyzer 2100, and measured again with the KAPA Library Quantification kit. Each immunoSEQ 96-well plate was sequenced on its own single-read 150-cycle Illumina NextSeq 550 flow cell. On the authors' methods: The immunoSEQ output contained only junctional sequences without quality scores, so filtering could not match that applied to full-length reads. Sequences were annotated with PyIR, a Python wrapper for IgBLAST v1.9, using IMGT germline references to assign V/J genes and CDR3. Reads were removed for weak V/J assignments (E-value above 1e-6), missing CDR3, stop codons, out-of-frame junctions, or ambiguous translated residues. A V3J clonotype was defined by an identical inferred V gene, J gene, and CDR3 amino acid sequence. To compute the percentage overlap between repertoires, the number of shared unique clonotypes was divided by the size of the smaller repertoire. Three approaches were used to assess repertoire richness: RTK rarefaction, the Chao1 estimator, and Recon v2.1 estimates of unobserved clonotypes. For all TCRbeta clonotypes obtained by the gDNA method from a few donors, generation probabilities were computed with OLGA. This is the immuneACCESS table as TCRdb keeps it, with only in-frame sequences that have V and J called. A part of the clones is gone; compared with another copy, unresolved V genes explain less than half, and the rest is unexplained. Clone size and V and J calls were adopted from that table, with D and trimming inferred from the DNA. The sample table lists around 1.6 million clones, roughly 98% of them with a count of one. The ten largest make up 0.4% to 0.55% of the sample.

The donors were healthy, HIV-negative adults who had no recently reported acute infections or vaccinations. All donors were Caucasian adults living in Nashville, Tennessee, USA. CD4+ T cells were enriched by magnetic negative selection, after which naive cells were positively selected on CD45RA and the negative fraction was taken as the memory subset. Blood was collected by leukapheresis, and PBMCs were isolated by Ficoll-Histopaque density gradient centrifugation and then cryopreserved in liquid nitrogen vapor phase. Analytical flow cytometry was used to check the purity and quantity of every magnetically sorted T cell population. Genomic DNA was isolated from each sorted fraction and quantified by UV absorbance on a Nanodrop 2000c. CDR1 and CDR2, looked up from the germline V gene (reference sequence), are SGHNT and YYREEE. Counted from cysteine to phenylalanine, this CDR3 has 15 amino acids. Just CDR3 DNA is preserved here, 45 bases in frame from base 1. V loses 2 bases of germline sequence and J loses 0 bases, and the interval between the two ends is 11 bases.

In regard to this clone: This receptor's antigen is unknown. Base qualities are missing; no much larger clone stands one base away.

The study at large found these results: When a few donors were compared, the shared fraction of clonotypes was approximately 5% for naive CD4, about 4% for naive CD8, roughly 2.5% for memory CD4, and 0.3% to 0.5% for memory CD8. Pairwise subsampling indicated that sequencing depth was expected to affect the degree of clonotype sharing among donors. Sampling was limited to blood, and TCR repertoires in tissue likely differ from TCR repertoires in blood. Naive subsets generally had larger estimated clonotype richness than memory subsets. Because the study included only a small number of donors, the genetic and exposure-history diversity represented was limited. Incomplete sequencing was indicated by rarefaction of sorted-subset datasets, despite the large sequencing depth. Compared with non-shared clonotypes, the clonotypes found in all four sorted-subset donors had higher generation probabilities.

The chain is assembled from TRBV5-4 and TRBJ1-1; a confident D gene designation cannot be given. The sample comprised naive CD4+ T cells sorted from blood. In light of the paper, this sample's cell subset or site label describes: CD45RA+ positively selected. The clonotype was recovered from a man younger than 40 in good health. The CDR3 sequence is CASSLRSGMNTEAFF. The nucleotide sequence reads TGTGCCAGCAGCTTAAGGTCCGGAATGAACACTGAAGCTTTCTTT. This CDR3, with the reference TRBV5-4 and TRBJ1-1 proteins standing in past its ends, gives the full variable domain ETGVTQSPTHLIKTRGQQVTLRCSSQSGHNTVSWYQQALGQGPQFIFQYYREEENGRGNFPPRFSGLQFPNYSSELNVNALELDDSALYLCASSLRSGMNTEAFFGQGTRLTVV.